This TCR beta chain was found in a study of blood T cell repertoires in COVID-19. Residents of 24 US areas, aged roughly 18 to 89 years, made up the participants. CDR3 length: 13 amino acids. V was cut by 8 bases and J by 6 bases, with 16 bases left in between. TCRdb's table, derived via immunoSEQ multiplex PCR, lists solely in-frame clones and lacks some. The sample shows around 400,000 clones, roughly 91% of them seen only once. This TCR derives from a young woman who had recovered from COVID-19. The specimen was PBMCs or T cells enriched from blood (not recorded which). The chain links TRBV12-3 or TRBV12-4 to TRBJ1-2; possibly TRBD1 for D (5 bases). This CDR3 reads CASERSRGNGYTF. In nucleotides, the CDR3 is TGTGCCAGCGAGAGGAGTAGGGGAAATGGCTACACCTTC.